The subject of this entry is one T cell receptor (beta chain). Its antigen remains unknown. These data come from a study of identical twins. General study points: Models underestimated TCR alpha sharing (out-of-frame) in monozygotic twins.

The V end lost 6 bases, the J end lost 4 bases, and 9 bases lay between the germline ends. The CDR3 covers 11 residues. The V gene's germline CDR1 is DFQATT and CDR2 SNEGSKA (reference sequence). A universal primer site came from template switching; cDNA carried unique molecular identifiers. Using its own MiXCR run on the 5' RACE reads, TCRdb lists one record per CDR3 protein. Of some 1,700,000 distinct CDR3 sequences listed, less than 40% were seen once; the top ten hold around 0.3%. The receptor was isolated from a newborn girl in good health. The sequenced material came from cord blood. The chain carries TRBV20-1 and TRBJ2-5, with D perhaps TRBD1 (6 bases). CDR3 nucleotides: TGCAGTGCCACAGGGAGAGAGACCCAGTACTTC. It yields the protein CSATGRETQYF.